The 7 T cell receptor beta chains below were found in one sample sequenced in a study of T cell repertoires in cytomegalovirus infection (dated by TCRdb to the late 2010s). The run used an Illumina HiSeq 1500. The raw public reads went through TCRdb reprocessing: fastp at Q25, MiXCR clone calling, in-frame beta chains kept. A single entry per CDR3 protein holds the most common genes and DNA from its merged rows. For this sample there are 200,000 to 300,000 distinct CDR3 sequences; approximately 8.3% appear just once. Of the sample, approximately 16% falls within the top ten clones. The sequenced material came from PBMCs. These receptor sequences come from a human donor in good health (CMV status not recorded). Some clones in this sample may be carry-over from other donors' samples.

This chain uses TRBV7-6 with TRBJ1-1; 9 bases agree with TRBD1. The V gene end was trimmed by 1 base and the J gene end by 6 bases; junction bases not matched to a gene: 6. The CDR3 runs to 15 residues. CDR1 and CDR2 (germline): SGHVS, FNYEAQ. CDR3: CASSLGTRTGAEAFF. The CDR3 region has the DNA TGTGCCAGCAGCTTAGGGACTCGGACAGGGGCTGAAGCTTTCTTT.

The V gene is TRBV11-3, the J gene TRBJ1-4; a weak D match, TRBD1 (6 bases). Trimming cost V 0 bases and J 7 bases, with 15 bases left between them. Germline loops: CDR1 SGHNT, CDR2 YENEEA. The CDR3 is 16 amino acids. CDR3 loop: CASSLEARGAGEKLFF. The CDR3 nucleotides are TGTGCCAGCAGCTTAGAGGCCAGGGGAGCGGGTGAAAAACTGTTTTTT.

To note about this clonotype: Its ends do not fully match the called genes, so a read error is possible. The V call is TRBV2, the J call TRBJ2-2; D is possibly TRBD1 or TRBD2 (6 bases each). CDR3 length: 14 residues. Germline CDR1 and CDR2: SNHLY and FYNNEI. In DNA form, the CDR3 reads TGTGCCACCCTTCGCAACAGGGACGGCGGGGAGCTGGTTTTT. Translation: CATLRNRDGGELVF.

This chain joins TRBV30 and TRBJ1-1, with a tentative D call TRBD1 (6 bases). This CDR3 contains 12 residues. Germline V lookup: CDR1 GTSNPN, CDR2 SVGIG (reference sequence). Trimming took 3 bases from V and 4 from J, leaving 9 bases between them. In nucleotides, the CDR3 is TGTGCCTGGAGGGGACACCTCACTGAAGCTTTCTTT. This gives the protein CAWRGHLTEAFF.

This clonotype showed up many times. The chain uses TRBV7-2 and TRBJ1-5, with D possibly matching TRBD1 (6 bases). Trimming removed 2 bases at V and 2 bases at J, with 10 bases between. The CDR3 spans 15 residues. Per the germline V gene, CDR1 is SGHTA and CDR2 is FQGNSA. This CDR3 is CASSLNRDRNQPQHF. The CDR3, as DNA: TGTGCCAGCAGCTTAAACAGGGACCGCAATCAGCCCCAGCATTTT.

This clonotype was observed many times. The chain employs TRBV7-2 and TRBJ2-3; the D is unclear. The germline V and J ends were trimmed by 3 bases and 0 bases, with 7 bases remaining between them. CDR1 SGHTA and CDR2 FQGNSA come from the germline V gene. The CDR3 has 14 amino acids. CDR3 coding DNA: TGTGCCAGCAGCTTCGGTGGTAGCACAGATACGCAGTATTTT. Translation: CASSFGGSTDTQYF.

There are many counts of this clonotype. The V call is TRBV5-4, the J call TRBJ2-3; D unresolved. V dropped 2 bases and J dropped 2 bases, with 15 bases sitting between them. Germline V gene lookup returns CDR1 SGHNT and CDR2 YYREEE (reference sequence). This CDR3 has 16 amino acids. The CDR3 nucleotides are TGTGCCAGCAGCTTCGTACCTACATGGGACACAGATACGCAGTATTTT. Protein sequence: CASSFVPTWDTDTQYF. Together with reference TRBV5-4 and TRBJ2-3, the CDR3 gives the full variable domain: ETGVTQSPTHLIKTRGQQVTLRCSSQSGHNTVSWYQQALGQGPQFIFQYYREEENGRGNFPPRFSGLQFPNYSSELNVNALELDDSALYLCASSFVPTWDTDTQYFGPGTRLTVL.